Below are 29 T cell receptor beta chains sequenced from a single sample in a study of T-cell reconstitution after alpha-beta-depleted transplantation in children. It was with unique molecular identifiers that the TCRbeta library was prepared. TCRdb re-called the PCR reads through MiXCR, storing one row per CDR3 protein. Of around 370,000 distinct CDR3 sequences in the sample, 9% to 12% were seen once. Sequencing was performed on PBMCs from the stem cell graft donor, taken from the stem cell graft. Source of these receptors: a human donor who donated a stem cell graft to a child with acute lymphoblastic leukemia.

In its sample, this clonotype was seen many times. The CDR3 reads CSARGTSGTFLEQYF. CDR3 DNA: TGCAGTGCTAGAGGGACTAGCGGGACCTTTTTGGAGCAGTACTTC. This chain joins TRBV20-1 and TRBJ2-7; 12 nucleotides agree with TRBD2. CDR1 and CDR2 (germline): DFQATT, SNEGSKA (reference sequence). This CDR3 is built from 15 residues. Losses at the gene ends were 1 base for V and 7 bases for J; bases not matched to a gene: 8.

The chain employs TRBV9 and TRBJ2-7, with D tentatively TRBD2 (5 bases). V lost 3 bases and J 1 base, leaving 11 bases between the germline ends. The CDR3 covers 14 residues. CDR1 and CDR2 (germline): SGDLS, YYNGEE. The CDR3 sequence: CASSGTLASYEQYF. CDR3 bases: TGTGCCAGCAGCGGGACTCTGGCTTCCTACGAGCAGTACTTC.

The V call is TRBV5-1, the J call TRBJ2-1; TRBD1 might be the D (6 bases). Deletions cut 3 bases from V and 9 bases from J, with 13 bases between. This CDR3 contains 13 residues. CDR1 and CDR2 from the germline V gene are SGHRS and YFSETQ. The CDR3 here is CASSSTGISEQFF. Written as DNA, the CDR3 is TGCGCCAGCAGCTCCACAGGGATTAGTGAGCAGTTCTTC.

In this sample, this clonotype turned up many times. In nucleotides, the CDR3 is TGCGCCAGCAGCCACGACAGGGGAGACACTGAAGCTTTCTTT. It specifies CASSHDRGDTEAFF. The V call is TRBV4-3, the J call TRBJ1-1; 8 nucleotides match TRBD1. In germline, CDR1 is LGHNA, CDR2 YSLEER. The ends lost 3 bases at V and 3 bases at J; junction bases unmatched: 3. This CDR3 is 14 amino acids long.

This clonotype has ten or more counts. The rearrangement uses TRBV27 and TRBJ2-1, with 7 nucleotides matching TRBD2. This CDR3 contains 17 residues. V shed 6 bases and J 1 base; nucleotides not matched to a gene: 12. Germline V gene data show CDR1 as MNHEY and CDR2 as SMNVEV (reference sequence). The CDR3 DNA is TGTGCCAGCAGCCGACCCCAAGCGGGAACATCCTACAATGAGCAGTTCTTC. It encodes CASSRPQAGTSYNEQFF.

This clonotype was picked up a small number of times. The V and J genes are TRBV7-2 and TRBJ2-4, with TRBD2 identical over 8 bases. This CDR3 is built from 16 residues. Germline V gene lookup returns CDR1 SGHTA and CDR2 FQGNSA. V lost 1 base and J lost 0; bases outside the gene matches: 2. The CDR3 region has the DNA TGTGCCAGCAGCTTAGTAGCGGGACTAGCCAAAAACATTCAGTACTTC. Translated: CASSLVAGLAKNIQYF. Full variable domain (missing parts from reference TRBV7-2 and TRBJ2-4): GAGVSQSPSNKVTEKGKDVELRCDPISGHTALYWYRQSLGQGLEFLIYFQGNSAPDKSGLPSDRFSAERTGGSVSTLTIQRTQQEDSAVYLCASSLVAGLAKNIQYFGAGTRLSVL.

The rearrangement joins TRBV20-1 to TRBJ1-1; 9 positions match TRBD1. The CDR3 loop spans 16 amino acids. Per the germline V gene, CDR1 is DFQATT and CDR2 is SNEGSKA (reference sequence). V was pared by 0 bases and J by 7 bases, with 12 bases of the junction left unmatched. The CDR3 DNA follows: TGCAGTGCTAGAGATCCACGGACAGGGGAAAGTAGTGAAGCTTTCTTT. Protein sequence: CSARDPRTGESSEAFF.

This clonotype has more than one count but fewer than ten. The rearrangement uses TRBV3-1 and TRBJ2-5; unclear D gene. The CDR3 spans 13 residues. Germline values: CDR1 LGHDT, CDR2 YNNKEL (reference sequence). V lost 4 bases to trimming and J lost 1 base, with 7 bases between them. CDR3 sequence reads: CASSLQFQETQYF. The DNA of the CDR3 is TGTGCCAGCAGCCTCCAGTTCCAAGAGACCCAGTACTTC.

This clonotype was observed a single time. The V and J genes are TRBV4-1 and TRBJ2-2, with 11 nucleotides matching TRBD2. The length of the CDR3 is 16 residues. V lost 1 base, J lost 6 bases, and 4 bases stayed unmatched. CDR1 and CDR2 from the germline V gene are MGHRA and YSYEKL. CDR3 in amino acids: CASSQGRLAGSGELFF. CDR3 nucleotides: TGCGCCAGCAGCCAAGGACGACTAGCGGGATCCGGGGAGCTGTTTTTT.

J is TRBJ2-5 and V is TRBV5-1; unclear D gene. Trimming stripped 1 base from V and 5 bases from J, with 12 bases between. CDR1 and CDR2 (germline): SGHRS, YFSETQ. CDR3 length: 14 residues. CDR3: CASSLYQSSETQYF. CDR3 coding DNA: TGCGCCAGCAGCTTGTATCAGAGCTCGGAGACCCAGTACTTC.

This clonotype appeared a few times. DNA of the CDR3: TGTGCCACCAGCAGCCGGCCAGGGGGGTCTAATGAAAAACTGTTTTTT. Amino acids: CATSSRPGGSNEKLFF. V usage is TRBV15 and J usage is TRBJ1-4; 7 nucleotides match TRBD1. This CDR3 has 16 amino acids. Germline V gives CDR1 LNHNV, CDR2 YYDKDF (reference sequence). The J segment lost 3 bases and the V segment lost 3 bases, leaving 7 bases of the junction unmatched.

Here the CDR3 DNA reads TGCAGTGCCCCGGGACTTTCTACGCAGTATTTT. Amino acids: CSAPGLSTQYF. The chain carries TRBV20-1 and TRBJ2-3; possible D gene TRBD2, 6 bases. The V end was cut by 6 bases, the J end by 8 bases, with 12 bases between. Germline CDR1 reads DFQATT; CDR2 reads SNEGSKA (reference sequence). The CDR3 has 11 amino acids.

The genes are TRBV24-1 and TRBJ2-1; 8 positions agree with TRBD1. The CDR3 extends over 14 amino acids. J lost 4 bases, V lost 4 bases, and 2 bases had no gene match. Looked up from germline, CDR1 is KGHDR and CDR2 is SFDVKD. In DNA form, the CDR3 reads TGTGCCACCAGTGAACGGACAGGGTACAATGAGCAGTTCTTC. Residues: CATSERTGYNEQFF.

This clonotype was recorded many times. The chain joins TRBV7-3 to TRBJ2-1; a possible D gene is TRBD2 (6 bases). The length of the CDR3 is 15 residues. Germline CDR1 is SGHTA and CDR2 is FQGTGA. V lost 2 bases, J lost 5 bases, and 13 bases lay in between. The CDR3: CASSLDGRVHNEQFF. The CDR3 coding sequence is TGTGCCAGCAGCTTAGACGGGAGAGTCCACAATGAGCAGTTCTTC.

The sample holds a few counts of this clonotype. The chain combines TRBV7-9 with TRBJ2-7, with TRBD2 identical over 10 bases. Losses at the gene ends were 0 bases for V and 5 bases for J; bases not matched to a gene: 10. The CDR3 has 17 amino acids. Germline V lookup: CDR1 SEHNR, CDR2 FQNEAQ (reference sequence). Here the CDR3 reads CASSLAGGLAFPHEQYF. The CDR3 region has the DNA TGTGCCAGCAGCTTAGCGGGGGGACTAGCGTTCCCCCACGAGCAGTACTTC.

This clonotype has just a few counts. This chain links TRBV28 with TRBJ1-1, with D uncertain. V dropped 9 bases and J dropped 0 bases, with 14 bases sitting between them. The germline CDR1 and CDR2 sequences are MDHEN and SYDVKM. The CDR3 loop spans 14 amino acids. The CDR3, as DNA: TGTGCCAGTTCCGTCGGGAATCTGAACACTGAAGCTTTCTTT. This encodes CASSVGNLNTEAFF. Combining the CDR3 with reference TRBV28 and TRBJ1-1 gives the whole variable domain DVKVTQSSRYLVKRTGEKVFLECVQDMDHENMFWYRQDPGLGLRLIYFSYDVKMKEKGDIPEGYSVSREKKERFSLILESASTNQTSMYLCASSVGNLNTEAFFGQGTRLTVV.

This clonotype has only a few counts. At one end, the junction sequence differs from germline, possibly due to a read error. The chain carries TRBV5-1 and TRBJ2-7; 8 bases align to TRBD2. The CDR3 totals 15 residues. CDR1 and CDR2 from the germline V gene are SGHRS and YFSETQ. CDR3 region: CASSRDGLASNEQYF. Written as DNA, the CDR3 is TGCGCCAGCAGCCGGGACGGACTAGCCTCCAACGAGCAGTACTTC. The complete variable domain, with remaining parts taken from reference TRBV5-1 and TRBJ2-7, reads KAGVTQTPRYLIKTRGQQVTLSCSPISGHRSVSWYQQTPGQGLQFLFEYFSETQRNKGNFPGRFSGRQFSNSRSEMNVSTLELGDSALYLCASSRDGLASNEQYFGPGTRLTVT.

This clonotype has ten or more counts. The genes are TRBV7-9 and TRBJ1-1; TRBD1 matches at 7 bases. This CDR3 has 13 amino acids. Germline-derived CDR1 and CDR2 are SEHNR and FQNEAQ (reference sequence). Trimming at V came to 7 bases and at J to 5 bases, leaving 7 bases not matched to a gene. The CDR3 bases are TGTGCCAGCACCCCAGGGGGGGAGACTGAAGCTTTCTTT. It is translated as CASTPGGETEAFF.

This clonotype was detected ten times or more. This rearrangement joins TRBV12-3 or TRBV12-4 to TRBJ1-1; D is unclear. This CDR3 spans 13 amino acids. With 0 bases removed from V and 0 bases from J, the gap between germline ends came to 2 bases. CDR3 in amino acids: CASSLALNTEAFF. In DNA, the CDR3 is TGTGCCAGCAGTTTAGCGCTGAACACTGAAGCTTTCTTT.

The rearrangement uses TRBV20-1 and TRBJ2-5; either TRBD1 or TRBD2 may fit D (5 bases each). V was cut by 0 bases and J by 5 bases, with 22 bases left in between. The CDR3 runs 17 residues. Germline-derived CDR1 and CDR2 are DFQATT and SNEGSKA (reference sequence). The chain's CDR3 is CSARDRVEGPLWETQYF. In DNA form, the CDR3 reads TGCAGTGCTAGAGATCGGGTCGAGGGGCCCTTGTGGGAGACCCAGTACTTC.

The sample holds a few counts of this clonotype. The chain couples TRBV7-9 to TRBJ2-1, with 12 bases fitting TRBD2. The germline V gene has CDR1 SEHNR and CDR2 FQNEAQ (reference sequence). This CDR3 region has 14 residues. The ends lost 6 bases at V and 7 bases at J; junction bases unmatched: 4. The CDR3 DNA is TGTGCCAGCAGGACTAGCGGGAGAGATAATGAGCAGTTCTTC. Protein sequence: CASRTSGRDNEQFF. The full variable domain, its missing parts supplied by reference TRBV7-9 and TRBJ2-1, is DTGVSQNPRHKITKRGQNVTFRCDPISEHNRLYWYRQTLGQGPEFLTYFQNEAQLEKSRLLSDRFSAERPKGSFSTLEIQRTEQGDSAMYLCASRTSGRDNEQFFGPGTRLTVL.

This clonotype was seen at least ten times. V gene TRBV6-2 or TRBV6-3 combines with J gene TRBJ1-2; 9 nucleotides agree with TRBD1. This CDR3 comprises 14 residues. J was trimmed by 4 bases and V by 6 bases; bases with no gene match: 6. Germline V gene lookup returns CDR1 MNHEY and CDR2 SVGEGT. CDR3 DNA: TGTGCCAGCAGACGGGACAGGGAGGGCTATGGCTACACCTTC. As protein: CASRRDREGYGYTF.

The sample holds one count of this clonotype. A clone one base away is much larger, so this may be a read error. The genes are TRBV4-3 and TRBJ2-3; D gene uncertain. The CDR3 covers 15 residues. Germline V gene data show CDR1 as LGHNA and CDR2 as YSLEER. V was cut by 0 bases and J by 0 bases, with 7 bases left in between. CDR3 sequence reads: CASSQDGSSTDTQYF. CDR3 in DNA: TGCGCCAGCAGCCAAGATGGGTCTAGCACAGATACGCAGTATTTT.

Turning to this clonotype: Relative to the germline gene, one junction end is altered; a read error may explain this. This chain joins TRBV7-7 and TRBJ2-5; TRBD2 aligns across 8 bases. Per germline, CDR1 SSHAT and CDR2 FNYEAQ (reference sequence). The CDR3 runs to 14 residues. Here the CDR3 reads CASSPRTSPETQYF. The DNA for the CDR3 is TGTGCTAGCAGCCCCCGGACTAGCCCAGAGACCCAGTACTTC.

This clonotype was observed many times. The CDR3 bases are TGTGCCAGCAGCTTACGGCGGGAGAAAACAGATACGCAGTATTTT. Protein sequence: CASSLRREKTDTQYF. The V gene is TRBV7-9, the J gene TRBJ2-3; TRBD2 agrees at 7 bases. The CDR3 extends over 15 amino acids. The junction had 5 bases not matched to a gene; V was cut back by 2 bases and J by 3 bases. Germline V gene sequence: CDR1 SEHNR, CDR2 FQNEAQ (reference sequence).

The chain links TRBV3-1 to TRBJ1-1; D not certain. CDR3 size: 15 residues. The germline V gene has CDR1 LGHDT and CDR2 YNNKEL (reference sequence). Trimming removed 4 bases from V and 1 base from J, with 13 bases in between. Here the CDR3 DNA reads TGTGCCAGCAGCCCGTCTTCGGGAAAGAACACTGAAGCTTTCTTT. This codes for CASSPSSGKNTEAFF.

There are a few counts of this clonotype. The chain uses TRBV11-2 and TRBJ1-5; D uncertain. V was trimmed by 1 base and J by 6 bases, leaving 10 bases between them. The CDR3 loop spans 14 amino acids. CDR1 SGHAT and CDR2 FQNNGV come from the germline V gene. The DNA of the CDR3 is TGTGCCAGCAGCTTAGGGAGTCCCGGTCAGCCCCAGCATTTT. Translated, it gives CASSLGSPGQPQHF.

This clonotype appeared a few times. V is TRBV15 and J is TRBJ2-5, with D perhaps given as TRBD1 or TRBD2 (5 bases each). Germline-derived CDR1 and CDR2 are LNHNV and YYDKDF (reference sequence). CDR3 length: 15 residues. V was pared by 5 bases and J by 4 bases, with 17 bases between. The CDR3 sequence is CATSPPGQGRETQYF. For the CDR3, the DNA is TGTGCCACCAGCCCCCCCGGGCAGGGACGAGAGACCCAGTACTTC.

This chain connects TRBV7-2 to TRBJ2-2; no firm D call. CDR1 and CDR2 from the germline V gene are SGHTA and FQGNSA. There are 13 residues in the CDR3. The V end was cut by 1 base, the J end by 5 bases, with 5 bases between. Here the CDR3 DNA reads TGTGCCAGCAGCTTAGACCTGACCGGGGAGCTGTTTTTT. Encoded protein: CASSLDLTGELFF.